This TCR beta chain was identified during a study of blood T cell repertoires in COVID-19. Method: immunoSEQ multiplex PCR; TCRdb's copy keeps in-frame clones and lacks some. In the table there are 70,000 to 95,000 clones, more than 75% of which are singletons. Germline values: CDR1 SGDLS, CDR2 YYNGEE. V was pared by 2 bases and J by 7 bases, with 15 bases between. The CDR3 loop spans 14 amino acids. The J gene is TRBJ2-5, the V gene TRBV9, with D possibly matching TRBD2 (5 bases). Sequenced sample: peripheral blood. The origin of this receptor is a woman over 75 with active COVID-19. The CDR3 loop reads CASSVGLPSGTQYF. The DNA of the CDR3 is TGTGCCAGCAGCGTCGGACTCCCGTCTGGGACCCAGTACTTC.